Following are 5 T cell receptor beta chains from one sample sequenced in a study of blood T cell repertoires in COVID-19. Sequencing was performed with immunoSEQ multiplex PCR; in TCRdb, only in-frame clones are kept and a portion is missing. The repertoire includes fewer than 400,000 clones, roughly 89% of them detected once, and about 1.7% sits in the top ten. The source material was PBMCs or T cells enriched from blood (not recorded which). The receptor set was obtained from a woman aged 25 to 45 who had recovered from COVID-19.

The chain couples TRBV6-2 or TRBV6-3 to TRBJ1-1; D is perhaps TRBD1 (6 bases). The germline V gene encodes CDR1 MNHEY and CDR2 SVGEGT. The CDR3 contains 17 residues. Trimming shortened V by 5 bases and J by 5 bases, and 24 bases separated the two germline ends. The CDR3 DNA reads as TGTGCCAGCAGTCGGGGGGGGTTACCGGGACAACGGACTGAAGCTTTCTTT. Translating it yields CASSRGGLPGQRTEAFF.

The chain couples TRBV6-5 to TRBJ2-3, with D hard to call. Germline-derived CDR1 and CDR2 are MNHEY and SVGAGI. V was cut by 6 bases and J by 0 bases, with 10 bases left in between. CDR3 length: 14 amino acids. The CDR3 bases are TGTGCCAGCAGGGTCGACTCTAGCACAGATACGCAGTATTTT. Encoded protein: CASRVDSSTDTQYF.

The chain recombines TRBV2 with TRBJ1-2, with D uncertain. Germline values: CDR1 SNHLY, CDR2 FYNNEI. This CDR3 contains 11 residues. Between the trimmed V and J ends, which lost 3 bases and 5 bases, there was a span of 4 bases. For the CDR3, the DNA is TGTGCCAGCAGTGAGCGATATGGCTACACCTTC. This gives the protein CASSERYGYTF.

The V gene is TRBV6-6, the J gene TRBJ2-3; TRBD1 matches at 8 bases. Germline assignment: CDR1 MNHNY and CDR2 SVGAGI (reference sequence). The CDR3 has 16 amino acids. After removal of 6 bases from V and 0 bases from J, the junction contained 8 bases not matched to a gene. For the CDR3, the DNA is TGTGCCAGCAGCCAACGGACAGGGACTAGCACAGATACGCAGTATTTT. Protein product: CASSQRTGTSTDTQYF.

This clone occurred many times. The gene calls are TRBV30 and TRBJ1-1, with unresolved D. V was trimmed by 2 bases and J by 8 bases, leaving 12 bases between them. This CDR3 contains 12 residues. Germline V CDR1 and CDR2: GTSNPN, SVGIG (reference sequence). CDR3 in amino acids: CAWSTGTGEAFF. CDR3 nucleotide sequence: TGTGCCTGGAGTACCGGAACGGGAGAAGCTTTCTTT.